Presented here are 3 T cell receptor beta chains from one specimen sequenced in a study of Ad26.COV2.S vaccination and SARS-CoV-2 variants (dated by TCRdb to about 2021). Receptor amplification or capture employed the immunoSEQ multiplex PCR assay. This is the immuneACCESS table as TCRdb keeps it, with only in-frame sequences that have V and J called. A part of the clones is gone; compared with another copy, unresolved V genes explain less than half, and the rest is unexplained. The sample has some 640,000 clones on record, about 89% of them singletons. The ten biggest clones cover around 1.5% of the sample. This sample's treatment or condition label indicates: over 15 received Ad26.COV2.S at low or high dose, single or two shots; about 5 received placebo; per-sample allocation not given. For vaccine and placebo recipients, repertoires were sequenced using samples collected on day 63 after the first injection.

This sample comprised peripheral blood, obtained in a trial of Ad26.COV2.S vaccine versus placebo. The receptors shown here come from a person aged 18-65 years who received the Ad26.COV2.S COVID-19 vaccine or a placebo.

V gene TRBV5-4 combines with J gene TRBJ2-7, with 9 positions matching TRBD1. Per germline, CDR1 SGHNT and CDR2 YYREEE (reference sequence). V lost 3 bases, J lost 3 bases, and 4 bases stayed unmatched. The CDR3 extends over 14 amino acids. The CDR3 bases are TGTGCCAGCAGCTCTGGGACAGGGAACTACGAGCAGTACTTC. Translation gives CASSSGTGNYEQYF.

V is TRBV7-6 and J is TRBJ1-1; TRBD1 matches at 8 bases. J gave up 5 bases and V 2 bases, and 7 bases lay outside the gene matches. From germline, CDR1 is SGHVS and CDR2 FNYEAQ. CDR3 size: 15 residues. The CDR3 is CASSLITDRATEAFF. The CDR3 DNA follows: TGTGCCAGCAGCTTAATCACGGACAGGGCAACTGAAGCTTTCTTT.

This clone was seen a single time. The V and J genes are TRBV5-4 and TRBJ2-7, with 12 bases lining up with TRBD2. Germline CDR1 and CDR2: SGHNT and YYREEE (reference sequence). The CDR3 extends over 16 amino acids. The V gene end was trimmed by 4 bases and the J gene end by 0 bases; junction bases not matched to a gene: 5. CDR3 nucleotides: TGTGCCAGCAGCCAAACTAGCGGGAGGAGCTCCTACGAGCAGTACTTC. Residues: CASSQTSGRSSYEQYF.